The 9 T cell receptor beta chains below were found in one sample sequenced in a study of blood T cell repertoires in COVID-19. Only in-frame clones appear in the TCRdb table, and some are missing; sequencing was by immunoSEQ multiplex PCR. This sample has 200,000 to 250,000 clones, with approximately 90% found just once. The sequenced sample was peripheral blood. Source of these receptors: a woman aged 40 to 50 with acute or convalescent COVID-19.

The rearrangement uses TRBV27 and TRBJ1-5; 10 nucleotides align to TRBD1. The V and J ends lost 4 bases and 9 bases, in that order; junction bases with no gene match: 6. The CDR3 covers 14 residues. CDR1 MNHEY and CDR2 SMNVEV come from the germline V gene (reference sequence). CDR3 amino acids: CASSSGTGERPQHF. The CDR3 region has the DNA TGTGCCAGCAGTTCTGGGACAGGGGAGCGGCCCCAGCATTTT.

The V call is TRBV15, the J call TRBJ1-1; perhaps TRBD1 as D (6 bases). The V gene lost 8 bases and the J gene lost 5 bases, with 15 bases spanning the gap. Germline CDR1 is LNHNV and CDR2 is YYDKDF (reference sequence). The CDR3 length is 13 residues. CDR3 in DNA: TGTGCCACCTCTACAGGGAGGGGGACTGAAGCTTTCTTT. Translating gives CATSTGRGTEAFF.

The genes are TRBV10-3 and TRBJ1-1; the D is unclear. CDR1 ENHRY and CDR2 SYGVKD come from the germline V gene. The CDR3 is 16 residues long. V was pared by 3 bases and J by 3 bases, with 17 bases between. The CDR3 protein is CAISDNLGRWDTEAFF. The CDR3 region has the DNA TGTGCCATCAGTGATAATTTGGGGAGGTGGGACACTGAAGCTTTCTTT.

The rearrangement joins TRBV12-5 to TRBJ2-1; TRBD2 matches 9 bases. V was clipped by 4 bases and J by 3 bases; unmatched bases: 7. Germline V lookup: CDR1 LGHNT, CDR2 FRNRAP. The CDR3 spans 16 residues. The CDR3 reads CASGSPGTSYYNEQFF. In DNA form, the CDR3 reads TGTGCTAGTGGTTCCCCCGGGACTAGCTACTACAATGAGCAGTTCTTC.

The J gene is TRBJ2-2, the V gene TRBV6-6, with D possibly being TRBD2 (5 bases). V lost 6 bases and J lost 11, with 7 bases in between. Looked up from germline, CDR1 is MNHNY and CDR2 is SVGAGI (reference sequence). This CDR3 comprises 10 residues. For the CDR3, the DNA is TGTGCCAGCAGATGGACTGAGCTGTTTTTT. Translating gives CASRWTELFF.

This chain joins TRBV12-3 or TRBV12-4 and TRBJ2-5, with a weak D call TRBD2 (7 bases). V dropped 6 bases and J dropped 4 bases, with 12 bases sitting between them. CDR3 length equals 13 residues. CDR3 in amino acids: CASSRGGVETQYF. As DNA, the CDR3 is TGTGCCAGCAGCCGAGGGGGGGTAGAGACCCAGTACTTC.

The chain links TRBV5-8 to TRBJ1-5, with D unclear. This CDR3 region has 15 residues. Deletions cut 4 bases from V and 0 bases from J, with 11 bases between. Germline lookup yields CDR1 SGHTS and CDR2 YDEGEE. DNA of the CDR3: TGTGCCAGCAGCCCGGCGGTGCATAGCAATCAGCCCCAGCATTTT. It translates to CASSPAVHSNQPQHF.

The sample holds a few counts of this clone. This chain connects TRBV19 to TRBJ2-5; 8 bases map to TRBD1. Trimming removed 1 base from V and 2 bases from J; junction bases left unmatched: 0. CDR1 and CDR2 from the germline V gene are LNHDA and SQIVND (reference sequence). The length of the CDR3 is 14 residues. CDR3 coding DNA: TGTGCCAGTAGTATAGGGACAGGGCAAGAGACCCAGTACTTC. The encoded protein is CASSIGTGQETQYF. Full variable domain (outside the CDR3, taken from reference TRBV19 and TRBJ2-5): DGGITQSPKYLFRKEGQNVTLSCEQNLNHDAMYWYRQDPGQGLRLIYYSQIVNDFQKGDIAEGYSVSREKKESFPLTVTSAQKNPTAFYLCASSIGTGQETQYFGPGTRLLVL.

The chain employs TRBV5-1 and TRBJ1-2; D remains ambiguous. The germline V gene has CDR1 SGHRS and CDR2 YFSETQ. This CDR3 contains 16 residues. Trimming removed 0 bases from V and 3 bases from J, with 15 bases in between. The CDR3 DNA reads as TGCGCCAGCAGCTTGGGGGGAGGTCGGTATTACTATGGCTACACCTTC. Translated, it gives CASSLGGGRYYYGYTF.